These 20 T cell receptor beta chains were sequenced from one sample in a study of T cells in localized non-small cell lung cancer. Here immunoSEQ multiplex PCR was the method, and the copy in TCRdb shows in-frame clones only, minus some. The table shows approximately 76,000 clones, with 80% occurring only once. The sequences come from peripheral blood, collected before any cancer treatment. Source of these receptors: a female donor over 55 with stage I lung adenocarcinoma.

The chain recombines TRBV28 with TRBJ1-2; D is uncertain. V lost 6 bases to trimming and J lost 6 bases, with 17 bases between them. CDR1 and CDR2 from the germline V gene are MDHEN and SYDVKM. This CDR3 comprises 14 residues. The DNA of the CDR3 is TGTGCCAGCAGCCCCCTATCCAGGTTGGATGGCTACACCTTC. Translating gives CASSPLSRLDGYTF.

This chain uses TRBV25-1 with TRBJ1-1; the D is unclear. V lost 7 bases to trimming and J lost 1 base, with 4 bases between them. Looked up from germline, CDR1 is MGHDK and CDR2 is SYGVNS. This CDR3 has 11 residues. CDR3 loop: CASNRNTEAFF. In DNA, the CDR3 is TGTGCCAGCAATCGGAACACTGAAGCTTTCTTT.

J is TRBJ2-7 and V is TRBV2; D may match TRBD1 or TRBD2 (6 bases each). The CDR3 is 13 amino acids. Germline V gene data show CDR1 as SNHLY and CDR2 as FYNNEI. V was shortened by 6 bases and J by 3 bases, with 12 bases between the two germline ends. The CDR3: CASRRGEVYEQYF. CDR3 nucleotide sequence: TGTGCCAGCAGGAGGGGGGAAGTCTACGAGCAGTACTTC.

V is TRBV6-6 and J is TRBJ2-3; 11 positions agree with TRBD2. Germline CDR1 reads MNHNY; CDR2 reads SVGAGI (reference sequence). This CDR3 is built from 16 residues. The trim removed 6 bases at V and 2 bases at J, leaving 7 bases unmatched. The CDR3 DNA follows: TGTGCCAGCAGCCCGGGACTAGCGGTTAACACAGATACGCAGTATTTT. Translating gives CASSPGLAVNTDTQYF.

This clone was observed once. V usage is TRBV5-1 and J usage is TRBJ1-1, with TRBD1 matching over 11 bases. After removal of 3 bases from V and 3 bases from J, the junction contained 4 bases not matched to a gene. The CDR3 has 15 amino acids. CDR1 SGHRS and CDR2 YFSETQ come from the germline V gene. Here the CDR3 DNA reads TGCGCCAGCAGCTACCTGGGACAGGGGGACACTGAAGCTTTCTTT. Protein: CASSYLGQGDTEAFF.

The rearrangement links TRBV15 to TRBJ2-6; no definite D call. The CDR3 loop spans 16 amino acids. In germline, CDR1 is LNHNV, CDR2 YYDKDF (reference sequence). The ends were cut back, 0 bases at V and 0 bases at J, with 6 bases in the middle. CDR3 nucleotide sequence: TGTGCCACCAGCAGAGATATCGGCTCTGGGGCCAACGTCCTGACTTTC. This encodes CATSRDIGSGANVLTF.

The chain joins TRBV7-3 to TRBJ2-5, with D uncertain. Germline assignment: CDR1 SGHTA and CDR2 FQGTGA. V lost 7 bases to trimming and J lost 5 bases, with 14 bases between them. The CDR3 contains 13 residues. CDR3 nucleotide sequence: TGTGCCAGCAAGTGGGGTCCGCAGGAGACCCAGTACTTC. Translating it yields CASKWGPQETQYF.

V and J are TRBV25-1 and TRBJ1-6; tentatively, D is TRBD1 (6 bases). Germline V gene sequence: CDR1 MGHDK, CDR2 SYGVNS. The V end was cut by 4 bases, the J end by 6 bases, with 13 bases between. The CDR3 is 15 amino acids. Written as DNA, the CDR3 is TGTGCCAGCAGTGGTTCTGGACAGCTTAATTCACCCCTCCACTTT. This gives the protein CASSGSGQLNSPLHF.

In regard to this clone: This specimen includes other DNA sequences encoding the same CDR3. The chain couples TRBV19 to TRBJ2-3, with 8 bases matching TRBD1. Trimming removed 9 bases from V and 4 bases from J; junction bases left unmatched: 6. This CDR3 contains 13 residues. In germline, CDR1 is LNHDA, CDR2 SQIVND (reference sequence). DNA of the CDR3: TGTGCCAGCTCAGGGGGCTTGGCAGATACGCAGTATTTT. Residues: CASSGGLADTQYF.

This clone has a single count. The chain uses TRBV5-4 and TRBJ1-1; D gene uncertain. The length of the CDR3 is 15 residues. V was pared by 4 bases and J by 1 base, with 14 bases between. Per germline, CDR1 SGHNT and CDR2 YYREEE (reference sequence). CDR3 coding DNA: TGTGCCAGCAGCCTGGGAGGGTCCCGGAACACTGAAGCTTTCTTT. It specifies CASSLGGSRNTEAFF.

The rearrangement links TRBV6-5 to TRBJ1-2; 9 positions agree with TRBD1. With V trimmed by 2 bases and J by 6 bases, 7 bases remained unmatched. This CDR3 spans 15 amino acids. Germline values: CDR1 MNHEY, CDR2 SVGAGI. CDR3 nucleotide sequence: TGTGCCAGCAGTTACACTACAGGGGGCGAGGATGGCTACACCTTC. Residues: CASSYTTGGEDGYTF.

The CDR3 sequence: CASTRPGTDKETQYF. Here the CDR3 DNA reads TGTGCCAGCACACGTCCCGGGACAGATAAAGAGACCCAGTACTTC. The chain employs TRBV6-1 and TRBJ2-5; 7 positions agree with TRBD1. The CDR3 has 15 residues. The trim removed 7 bases at V and 3 bases at J, leaving 11 bases unmatched. Germline V gene lookup returns CDR1 MNHNS and CDR2 SASEGT.

This chain joins TRBV29-1 and TRBJ2-7; the match to TRBD2 covers 10 bases. Germline V CDR1 and CDR2: SQVTM, ANQGSEA. V lost 7 bases and J lost 5; bases outside the gene matches: 11. CDR3 length: 14 residues. CDR3 nucleotide sequence: TGCAGCGCCGGGGGTAGCGGGAGGTCCGACGAGCAGTACTTC. It encodes CSAGGSGRSDEQYF.

CDR3 sequence: CASSIWETNEKLFF. CDR3 DNA sequence: TGTGCCAGTAGTATCTGGGAAACTAATGAAAAACTGTTTTTT. The chain employs TRBV19 and TRBJ1-4, with D unresolved. The CDR3 is 14 residues long. The germline V gene has CDR1 LNHDA and CDR2 SQIVND (reference sequence). Trimming shortened V by 3 bases and J by 1 base, and 6 bases separated the two germline ends.

V gene TRBV5-6 combines with J gene TRBJ2-7; 8 positions agree with TRBD1. In germline, CDR1 is SGHDT, CDR2 YYEEEE. The CDR3 is 14 residues long. Unmatched junction bases numbered 10, after V lost 5 bases and J lost 6 bases. The CDR3 here is CASRPGGFSTEQYF. In DNA, the CDR3 is TGTGCCAGCAGGCCAGGGGGCTTCTCGACCGAGCAGTACTTC.

The genes are TRBV23-1 and TRBJ1-1, with a possible D match to TRBD1 (6 bases). TRBV23-1 is sorted into the ORF group, with uncertain function. V dropped 2 bases and J dropped 1 base, with 20 bases sitting between them. This CDR3 has 18 residues. CDR3 coding DNA: TGCGCCAGCAGTCAACGCCTTCGGACAGAGATGGCGAACACTGAAGCTTTCTTT. Its translation: CASSQRLRTEMANTEAFF.

This rearrangement joins TRBV2 to TRBJ1-2; a possible D gene is TRBD1 (5 bases). Trimming shortened V by 4 bases and J by 5 bases, and 14 bases separated the two germline ends. Per the germline V gene, CDR1 is SNHLY and CDR2 is FYNNEI. The CDR3 runs 14 residues. The CDR3 nucleotides are TGTGCCAGCAGTGCGGGTGGGACGAGATATGGCTACACCTTC. Amino acids: CASSAGGTRYGYTF.

CDR3 in DNA: TGTGCCAGCAGATTGACAGGGGGCGATCAGCCCCAGCATTTT. Translation: CASRLTGGDQPQHF. The chain is built from TRBV6-1 and TRBJ1-5; 10 positions agree with TRBD1. This CDR3 spans 14 amino acids. Germline V gives CDR1 MNHNS, CDR2 SASEGT. V lost 6 bases to trimming and J lost 5 bases; unmatched junction nucleotides: 4.

This clone was picked up one time. The V call is TRBV9, the J call TRBJ1-3, with 9 bases that match TRBD1. The CDR3 loop spans 17 amino acids. J was trimmed by 1 base and V by 4 bases; bases with no gene match: 9. The germline V gene has CDR1 SGDLS and CDR2 YYNGEE. The CDR3 DNA reads as TGTGCCAGCAGCCCGACACCCGGGACAGGGTCTGGAAACACCATATATTTT. Amino acids: CASSPTPGTGSGNTIYF.

This chain connects TRBV29-1 to TRBJ2-7; the match to TRBD2 covers 9 bases. CDR3 length equals 15 residues. Germline CDR1 SQVTM, CDR2 ANQGSEA. V lost 1 base, J lost 3 bases, and 7 bases stayed unmatched. In DNA form, the CDR3 reads TGCAGCGTTGAAGGTCCTAGCGGGGCTTTCTACGAGCAGTACTTC. Amino acids: CSVEGPSGAFYEQYF.